This TCR beta chain is from a study of glioma-infiltrating T cells after dendritic cell vaccination. Regarding the study as a whole: Longer survival after dendritic cell vaccination followed higher pretreatment TIL content.

Amplification used 60 V beta primers and 13 J beta primers. Profiled with immunoSEQ multiplex PCR; TCRdb holds only in-frame clones, not every one. The sample records fewer than 25,000 clones, roughly 78% being singletons. About this clone: The antigen remains undetermined.

The trim removed 6 bases at V and 5 bases at J, leaving 7 bases unmatched. CDR3 length equals 14 residues. CDR1 is SQVTM and CDR2 is ANQGSEA in the germline V gene. The chain couples TRBV29-1 to TRBJ2-5; TRBD2 agrees at 12 bases. This clonotype originated in a human donor with glioblastoma. This sample comprised blood, obtained before dendritic cell vaccination. The CDR3 DNA reads as TGCAGCGTGAATGGACTAGCGGGATCGGAGACCCAGTACTTC. The encoded protein is CSVNGLAGSETQYF.